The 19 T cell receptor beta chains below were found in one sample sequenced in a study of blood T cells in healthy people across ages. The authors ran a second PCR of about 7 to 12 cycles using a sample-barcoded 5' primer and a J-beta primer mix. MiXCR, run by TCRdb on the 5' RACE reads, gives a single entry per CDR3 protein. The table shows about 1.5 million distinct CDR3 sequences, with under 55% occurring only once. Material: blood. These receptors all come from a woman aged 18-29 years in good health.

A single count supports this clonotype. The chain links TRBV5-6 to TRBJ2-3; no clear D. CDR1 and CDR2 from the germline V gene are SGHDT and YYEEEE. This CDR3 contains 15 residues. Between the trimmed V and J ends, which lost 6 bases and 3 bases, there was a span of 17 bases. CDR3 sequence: CASTKRWATTDTQYF. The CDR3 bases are TGTGCCAGCACTAAAAGATGGGCTACTACAGATACGCAGTATTTT.

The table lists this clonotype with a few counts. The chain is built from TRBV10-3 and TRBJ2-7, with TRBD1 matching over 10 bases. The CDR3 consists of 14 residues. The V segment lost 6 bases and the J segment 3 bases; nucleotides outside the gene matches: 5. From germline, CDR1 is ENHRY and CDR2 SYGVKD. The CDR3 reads CAISGTGAHYEQYF. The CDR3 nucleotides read TGTGCCATCAGCGGGACAGGGGCCCACTACGAGCAGTACTTC.

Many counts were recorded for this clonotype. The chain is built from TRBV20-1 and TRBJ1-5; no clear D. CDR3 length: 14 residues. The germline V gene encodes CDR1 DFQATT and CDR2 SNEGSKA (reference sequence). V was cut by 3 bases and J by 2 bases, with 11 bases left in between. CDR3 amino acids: CSASTAHGNQPQHF. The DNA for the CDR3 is TGCAGTGCTAGCACAGCCCATGGCAATCAGCCCCAGCATTTT.

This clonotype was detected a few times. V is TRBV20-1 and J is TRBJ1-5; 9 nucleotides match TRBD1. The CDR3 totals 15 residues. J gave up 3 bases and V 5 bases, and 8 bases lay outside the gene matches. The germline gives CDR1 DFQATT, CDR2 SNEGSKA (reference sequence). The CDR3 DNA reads TGCAGTGCTCCCTCGACAGGGGGACTCAATCAGCCCCAGCATTTT. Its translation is CSAPSTGGLNQPQHF.

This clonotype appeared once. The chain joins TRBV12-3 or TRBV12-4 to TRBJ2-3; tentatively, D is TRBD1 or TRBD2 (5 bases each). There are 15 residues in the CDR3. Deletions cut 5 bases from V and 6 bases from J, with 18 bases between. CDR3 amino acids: CASSLFRGAGDTQYF. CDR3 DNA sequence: TGTGCCAGCAGTCTCTTTCGAGGGGCCGGGGATACGCAGTATTTT.

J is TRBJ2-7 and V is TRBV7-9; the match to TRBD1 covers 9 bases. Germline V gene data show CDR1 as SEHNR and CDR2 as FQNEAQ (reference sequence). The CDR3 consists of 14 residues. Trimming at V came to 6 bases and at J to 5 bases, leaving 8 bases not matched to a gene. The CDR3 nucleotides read TGTGCCAGCAGTCAACAGGGGGCTGTGAACGAGCAGTACTTC. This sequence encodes CASSQQGAVNEQYF.

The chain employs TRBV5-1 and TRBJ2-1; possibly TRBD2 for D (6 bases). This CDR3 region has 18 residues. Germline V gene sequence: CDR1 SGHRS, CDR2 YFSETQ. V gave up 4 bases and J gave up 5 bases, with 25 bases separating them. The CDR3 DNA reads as TGCGCCAGCAGCCCGTTGCCGGGAGAGGACTTTAGAAACAATGAGCAGTTCTTC. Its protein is CASSPLPGEDFRNNEQFF.

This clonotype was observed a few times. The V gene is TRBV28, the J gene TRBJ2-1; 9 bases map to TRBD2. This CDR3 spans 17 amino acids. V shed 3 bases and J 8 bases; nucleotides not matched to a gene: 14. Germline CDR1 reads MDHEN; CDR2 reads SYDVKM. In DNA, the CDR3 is TGTGCCAGCAGTTTTCTGGCGGGAGGGCCTCGGGGCCATGAGCAGTTCTTC. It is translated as CASSFLAGGPRGHEQFF.

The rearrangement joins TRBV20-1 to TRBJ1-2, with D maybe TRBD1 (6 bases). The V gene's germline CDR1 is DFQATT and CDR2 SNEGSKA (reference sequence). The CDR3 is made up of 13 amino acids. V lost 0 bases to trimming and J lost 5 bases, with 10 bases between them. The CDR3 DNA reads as TGCAGTGCTAGAGATACAGGGACTTATGGCTACACCTTC. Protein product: CSARDTGTYGYTF.

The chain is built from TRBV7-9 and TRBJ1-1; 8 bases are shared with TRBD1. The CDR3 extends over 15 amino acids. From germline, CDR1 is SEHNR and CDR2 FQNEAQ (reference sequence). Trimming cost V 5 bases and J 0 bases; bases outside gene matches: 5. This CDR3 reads CASSPPGQVNTEAFF. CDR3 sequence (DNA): TGTGCCAGCAGCCCCCCGGGACAGGTGAACACTGAAGCTTTCTTT.

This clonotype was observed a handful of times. As DNA, the CDR3 is TGTGCCAGCAAGTGGAACAGCTATAATTCACCCCTCCACTTT. Amino acids: CASKWNSYNSPLHF. The rearrangement uses TRBV27 and TRBJ1-6; D is undetermined. The germline V and J ends were trimmed by 7 bases and 3 bases, with 10 bases remaining between them. The CDR3 loop spans 14 amino acids. Per the germline V gene, CDR1 is MNHEY and CDR2 is SMNVEV (reference sequence).

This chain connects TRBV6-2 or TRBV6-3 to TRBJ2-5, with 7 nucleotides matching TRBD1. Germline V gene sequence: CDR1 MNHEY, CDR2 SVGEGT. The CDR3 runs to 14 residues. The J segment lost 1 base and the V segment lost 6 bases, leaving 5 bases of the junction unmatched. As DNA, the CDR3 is TGTGCCAGCAGACTGTGGACAGGCCAAGAGACCCAGTACTTC. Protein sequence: CASRLWTGQETQYF.

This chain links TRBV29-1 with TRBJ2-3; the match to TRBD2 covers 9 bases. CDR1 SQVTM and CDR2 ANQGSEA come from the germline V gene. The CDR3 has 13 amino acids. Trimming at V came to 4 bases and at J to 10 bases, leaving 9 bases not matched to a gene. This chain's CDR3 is CSVVGLAGVPQYF. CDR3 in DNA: TGCAGCGTTGTAGGGTTAGCGGGAGTGCCGCAGTATTTT.

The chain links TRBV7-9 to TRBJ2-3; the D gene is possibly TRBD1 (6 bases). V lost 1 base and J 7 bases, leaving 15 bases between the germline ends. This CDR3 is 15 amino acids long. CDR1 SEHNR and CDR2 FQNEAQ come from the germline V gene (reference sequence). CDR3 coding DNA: TGTGCCAGCAGCTTAGTAGGACAGATGGGAAATACGCAGTATTTT. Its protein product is CASSLVGQMGNTQYF.

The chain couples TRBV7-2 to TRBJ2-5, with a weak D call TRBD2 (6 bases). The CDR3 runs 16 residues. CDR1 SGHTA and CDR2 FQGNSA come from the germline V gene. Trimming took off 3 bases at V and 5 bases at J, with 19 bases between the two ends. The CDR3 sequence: CASSLSFTGVSETQYF. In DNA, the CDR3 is TGTGCCAGCAGCTTGTCTTTCACGGGAGTGTCGGAGACCCAGTACTTC.

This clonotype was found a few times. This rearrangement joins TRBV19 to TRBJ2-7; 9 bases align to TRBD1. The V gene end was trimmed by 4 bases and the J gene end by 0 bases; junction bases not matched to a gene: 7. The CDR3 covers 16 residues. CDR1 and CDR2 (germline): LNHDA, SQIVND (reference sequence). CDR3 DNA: TGTGCCAGTAGTAGCTACGGGACAGGGCTCTCCTACGAGCAGTACTTC. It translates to CASSSYGTGLSYEQYF.

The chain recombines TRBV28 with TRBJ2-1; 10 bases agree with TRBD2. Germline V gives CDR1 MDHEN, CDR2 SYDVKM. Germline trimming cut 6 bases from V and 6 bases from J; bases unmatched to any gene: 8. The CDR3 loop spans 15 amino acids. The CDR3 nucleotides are TGTGCCAGCAGCTTTCAGAGACTAGCGGGCAATGAGCAGTTCTTC. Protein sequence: CASSFQRLAGNEQFF.

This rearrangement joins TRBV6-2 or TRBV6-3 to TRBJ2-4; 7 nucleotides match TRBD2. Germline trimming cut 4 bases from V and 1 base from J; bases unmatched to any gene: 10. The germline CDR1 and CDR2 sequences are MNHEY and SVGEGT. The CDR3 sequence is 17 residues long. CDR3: CASSSNPGTTAKNIQYF. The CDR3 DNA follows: TGTGCCAGCAGTTCTAACCCCGGGACTACCGCCAAAAACATTCAGTACTTC.

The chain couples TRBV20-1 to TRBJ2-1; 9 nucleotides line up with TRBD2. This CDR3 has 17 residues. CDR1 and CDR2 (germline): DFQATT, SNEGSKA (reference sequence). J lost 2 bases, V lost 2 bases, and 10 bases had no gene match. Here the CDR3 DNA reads TGCAGTGCTAGAAGGCTAGCGGGATCAGACCCCTACAATGAGCAGTTCTTC. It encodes CSARRLAGSDPYNEQFF.